Following are 11 T cell receptor beta chains from one sample sequenced in a study of cytomegalovirus exposure and HLA in healthy donors. The PCR used 60 Vbeta and 13 Jbeta primers. Profiling relied on immunoSEQ multiplex PCR, and the TCRdb table lists in-frame clones only, not all of them. The sample shows approximately 250,000 clones, 70% to 90% of them seen only once. Sequenced input: PBMCs. The receptor source for this set is a girl aged 2-10 years in good health and CMV-seronegative.

This chain uses TRBV9 with TRBJ2-7; the D gene is possibly TRBD2 (7 bases). The CDR3 extends over 15 amino acids. Trimming removed 4 bases at V and 4 bases at J, with 18 bases between. The germline gives CDR1 SGDLS, CDR2 YYNGEE. Written as DNA, the CDR3 is TGTGCCAGCAGCACCCACGGGGGGCAAGGATACGAGCAGTACTTC. As protein: CASSTHGGQGYEQYF. The full variable domain, its missing parts supplied by reference TRBV9 and TRBJ2-7, is DSGVTQTPKHLITATGQRVTLRCSPRSGDLSVYWYQQSLDQGLQFLIQYYNGEERAKGNILERFSAQQFPDLHSELNLSSLELGDSALYFCASSTHGGQGYEQYFGPGTRLTVT.

V gene TRBV11-2 combines with J gene TRBJ2-1; 7 bases line up with TRBD2. Germline CDR1 and CDR2: SGHAT and FQNNGV. V lost 6 bases to trimming and J lost 0 bases; unmatched junction nucleotides: 11. This CDR3 region has 17 residues. The CDR3 DNA reads as TGTGCCAGCAGTTACATCCTAGCGGCCAGCTCCTACAATGAGCAGTTCTTC. This codes for CASSYILAASSYNEQFF.

The chain carries TRBV2 and TRBJ2-6, with D tentatively TRBD2 (5 bases). CDR1 is SNHLY, CDR2 FYNNEI, per germline. The CDR3 contains 15 residues. Trimming removed 5 bases at V and 4 bases at J, with 12 bases between. This CDR3 is CASSSGVYGANVLTF. CDR3 sequence (DNA): TGTGCCAGCAGTTCCGGGGTGTACGGGGCCAACGTCCTGACTTTC.

This clone was seen a few times. The chain combines TRBV7-2 with TRBJ2-1, with TRBD2 identical over 7 bases. The germline V gene encodes CDR1 SGHTA and CDR2 FQGNSA. This CDR3 has 16 residues. The junction had 10 bases not matched to a gene; V was cut back by 4 bases and J by 4 bases. In DNA, the CDR3 is TGTGCCAGCAGCTCCCATAGAGGCGGGAGATACAATGAGCAGTTCTTC. Its protein is CASSSHRGGRYNEQFF.

The rearrangement uses TRBV19 and TRBJ2-7; 7 bases are shared with TRBD1. The length of the CDR3 is 14 residues. J was trimmed by 10 bases and V by 6 bases; bases with no gene match: 15. CDR1 and CDR2 (germline): LNHDA, SQIVND (reference sequence). The CDR3 region is CASRSPGTERHQYF. CDR3 sequence (DNA): TGTGCCAGTAGGAGTCCCGGGACAGAAAGGCATCAGTACTTC.

This clone was observed once. The chain has TRBV28 and TRBJ2-5, with D possibly matching TRBD2 (6 bases). The V end lost 5 bases, the J end lost 2 bases, and 15 bases lay between the germline ends. Looked up from germline, CDR1 is MDHEN and CDR2 is SYDVKM. The CDR3 length is 15 residues. The CDR3 loop reads CASSTGGPGQETQYF. For the CDR3, the DNA is TGTGCCAGCAGTACCGGAGGGCCGGGGCAAGAGACCCAGTACTTC.

In regard to this clone: At one end, the junction sequence differs from germline, possibly due to a read error. This chain links TRBV6-5 with TRBJ2-7; the match to TRBD2 covers 11 bases. Per germline, CDR1 MNHEY and CDR2 SVGAGI. This CDR3 is built from 12 residues. DNA for the CDR3: TGTGCCAGCAGACCTCTAGCGGGAGGTTGCTCTTTC. The encoded protein is CASRPLAGGCSF.

CDR3 region: CASSLEGQGAGGYTF. The CDR3 bases are TGCGCCAGCAGCTTGGAGGGACAGGGGGCAGGTGGCTACACCTTC. This rearrangement joins TRBV5-1 to TRBJ1-2, with TRBD1 matching over 12 bases. The CDR3 has 15 amino acids. After removal of 0 bases from V and 7 bases from J, the junction contained 4 bases not matched to a gene. Looked up from germline, CDR1 is SGHRS and CDR2 is YFSETQ.

The chain recombines TRBV19 with TRBJ1-5, with D possibly matching TRBD1 (6 bases). V gave up 7 bases and J gave up 2 bases, with 12 bases separating them. The V gene's germline CDR1 is LNHDA and CDR2 SQIVND (reference sequence). This CDR3 region has 14 residues. The chain's CDR3 is CASKTRQGNQPQHF. The CDR3 DNA is TGTGCCAGTAAAACCAGACAGGGCAATCAGCCCCAGCATTTT.

The CDR3 sequence is CATAPPGKLMNTEAFF. CDR3 bases: TGTGCCACCGCCCCCCCAGGGAAGCTCATGAACACTGAAGCTTTCTTT. The V and J genes are TRBV15 and TRBJ1-1, with D possibly TRBD1 on 5 matching bases. Trimming took 8 bases from V and 0 from J, leaving 19 bases between them. Germline V gene data show CDR1 as LNHNV and CDR2 as YYDKDF (reference sequence). This CDR3 is 16 amino acids long.

This clone was observed a few times. The chain is built from TRBV5-1 and TRBJ2-7; 12 bases line up with TRBD2. The J segment lost 0 bases and the V segment lost 4 bases, leaving 17 bases of the junction unmatched. The CDR3 has 20 amino acids. Germline V gene data show CDR1 as SGHRS and CDR2 as YFSETQ. The CDR3 spells CASSGGPSGGATISSYEQYF. CDR3 DNA: TGCGCCAGCAGCGGCGGCCCTAGCGGGGGGGCCACCATTAGCTCCTACGAGCAGTACTTC.